The rows below give T cell receptor beta chains drawn from one sample of a study of blood T cells in healthy people across ages. One entry per CDR3 protein results from TCRdb running MiXCR on the 5' RACE reads. The top ten clones hold 10% of a sample with about 930,000 distinct CDR3 sequences, almost 30% of them seen once. These same records also appear under a second study, on T cells of mothers and their children.

Sequenced: blood. These receptor sequences come from a woman aged 35 to 49 in good health. The CDR3 runs from the conserved cysteine through the conserved F or W. The D gene is left open where the match is weak. Clone size is shown for a subset of rows, as once, few, many or a class of expanded clone.

>TRBV25-1|TRBJ2-7|-|TRBD1
CASSIPGQGGDEQYF
TGCGCCAGCAGTATACCGGGACAGGGAGGTGACGAGCAGTACTTC
>TRBV5-6|TRBJ2-4|many|-
CASSFLGPRSQNIQYF
TGTGCCAGCAGCTTCTTGGGCCCGCGATCCCAAAACATTCAGTACTTC
>TRBV5-1|TRBJ2-7|many|-
CASSLGPGPYEQYF
TGCGCCAGCAGCTTGGGGCCAGGACCCTACGAGCAGTACTTC
>TRBV29-1|TRBJ1-4|many|-
CGEKTNEKLFF
TGTGGGGAGAAGACTAATGAAAAACTGTTTTTT
>TRBV5-1|TRBJ2-3|many|TRBD1
CASKDRGISTDTQYF
TGCGCCAGCAAGGACAGGGGAATTAGCACAGATACGCAGTATTTT
>TRBV6-6|TRBJ1-5|few|-
CASSFRGGGDQPQHF
TGTGCCAGCAGTTTTAGAGGGGGAGGGGATCAGCCCCAGCATTTT
>TRBV28|TRBJ2-7|-|-
CASSYLQGLISYEQYF
TGTGCCAGCAGTTACCTACAGGGCCTTATTTCCTACGAGCAGTACTTC
>TRBV11-2|TRBJ2-7|-|TRBD2
CASSLESGTPYEQYF
TGTGCCAGCAGCTTAGAGAGCGGGACCCCCTACGAGCAGTACTTC
>TRBV28|TRBJ1-1|few|-
CASNPHLRGGEAFF
TGTGCCAGCAACCCTCATCTCCGGGGGGGTGAAGCTTTCTTT
>TRBV13|TRBJ1-5|few|-
CASSLRGKGPQHF
TGTGCCAGCAGCTTAAGGGGAAAAGGGCCCCAGCATTTT
>TRBV27|TRBJ2-7|many|-
CASSLVGSSGSYEQYF
TGTGCCAGCAGTTTAGTCGGGAGTAGCGGCTCCTACGAGCAGTACTTC
>TRBV29-1|TRBJ1-5|-|TRBD1
CSVQQGVGQPQHF
TGCAGCGTTCAGCAGGGGGTAGGTCAGCCCCAGCATTTT
>TRBV7-6|TRBJ2-5|many|TRBD1
CASSLEPGTGMGETQYF
TGTGCCAGCAGCTTGGAACCCGGGACAGGGATGGGAGAGACCCAGTACTTC
>TRBV25-1|TRBJ2-3|many|TRBD2
CASSVTPERGPTDTQYF
TGTGCCAGCAGTGTCACACCGGAGCGGGGCCCCACAGATACGCAGTATTTT
>TRBV4-2|TRBJ1-2|-|-
CASSQVSRGYYGYTF
TGTGCCAGCAGCCAAGTGTCACGAGGGTACTATGGCTACACCTTC
>TRBV4-1|TRBJ2-3|few|-
CASSQVVSGDTQYF
TGCGCCAGCAGCCAAGTAGTCTCTGGAGATACGCAGTATTTT
>TRBV27|TRBJ2-5|once|-
CASSLGPSRQETQYF
TGTGCCAGCAGCCTCGGGCCATCGAGGCAAGAGACCCAGTACTTC
>TRBV2|TRBJ1-2|-|-
CASSVTQGGYYGYTF
TGTGCCAGCAGTGTAACACAGGGAGGATACTATGGCTACACCTTC
>TRBV3-1|TRBJ2-4|many|-
CASSLMSGAKNIQYF
TGTGCCAGCAGCCTAATGAGCGGGGCCAAAAACATTCAGTACTTC
>TRBV12-3/TRBV12-4|TRBJ2-1|few|-
CASSFFTGAGNEQFF
TGTGCCAGCAGTTTTTTCACGGGTGCGGGCAATGAGCAGTTCTTC
>TRBV4-1|TRBJ2-7|-|-
CASSQDAPSLVEQYF
TGCGCCAGCAGCCAAGATGCCCCCTCCTTAGTCGAGCAGTACTTC
>TRBV7-2|TRBJ2-7|-|-
CASSIGATYEQYF
TGTGCCAGCAGCATCGGTGCAACTTACGAGCAGTACTTC
>TRBV3-1|TRBJ2-3|few|TRBD2
CASSQDRGLATWYF
TGTGCCAGCAGCCAAGATCGGGGACTAGCTACCTGGTATTTT
>TRBV12-3/TRBV12-4|TRBJ1-1|-|-
CASSYDNALDTEAFF
TGTGCCAGCAGTTATGACAACGCTTTGGACACTGAAGCTTTCTTT
>TRBV20-1|TRBJ2-1|-|-
CSASGGSYNEQFF
TGCAGTGCTAGTGGTGGGTCCTACAATGAGCAGTTCTTC
>TRBV7-9|TRBJ2-1|many|TRBD2
CASSTLAGRSYNEQFF
TGTGCCAGCAGCACCCTAGCGGGCCGCTCCTACAATGAGCAGTTCTTC
>TRBV6-2/TRBV6-3|TRBJ2-1|-|TRBD1
CASRYRGRSYNEQFF
TGTGCCAGCAGGTACAGGGGCCGCTCCTACAATGAGCAGTTCTTC